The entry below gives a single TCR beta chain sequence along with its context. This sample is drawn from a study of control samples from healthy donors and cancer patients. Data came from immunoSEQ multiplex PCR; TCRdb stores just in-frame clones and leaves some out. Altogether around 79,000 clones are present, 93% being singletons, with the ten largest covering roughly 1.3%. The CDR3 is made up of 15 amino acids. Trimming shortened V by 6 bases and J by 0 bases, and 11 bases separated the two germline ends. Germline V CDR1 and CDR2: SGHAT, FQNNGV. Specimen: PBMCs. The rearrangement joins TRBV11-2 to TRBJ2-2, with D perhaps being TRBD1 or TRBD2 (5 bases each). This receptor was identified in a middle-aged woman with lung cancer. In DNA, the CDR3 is TGTGCCAGCAGGGAGGACACAACGAACACCGGGGAGCTGTTTTTT. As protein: CASREDTTNTGELFF.